Shown below are 25 T cell receptor beta chains from a single sample sequenced in a study of cytomegalovirus exposure and HLA in healthy donors. The PCR made use of 60 Vbeta and 13 Jbeta primers. Generated by immunoSEQ multiplex PCR, the TCRdb table keeps only in-frame clones and is missing some. The table shows approximately 290,000 clones, with 80% occurring only once. Source material: PBMCs. The receptors were gathered from a girl between 2 and 10 years old in good health and CMV-seronegative.

The genes are TRBV5-1 and TRBJ2-2; 8 bases match TRBD2. Unmatched junction bases numbered 7, after V lost 1 base and J lost 5 bases. The CDR3 totals 16 residues. Germline V gene sequence: CDR1 SGHRS, CDR2 YFSETQ. The CDR3 region is CASSLPSGGPTGELFF. The CDR3 coding sequence is TGCGCCAGCAGCTTGCCTTCGGGGGGGCCAACCGGGGAGCTGTTTTTT.

The rearrangement joins TRBV18 to TRBJ1-5, with 7 nucleotides matching TRBD1. The trim removed 6 bases at V and 3 bases at J, leaving 11 bases unmatched. This CDR3 comprises 16 residues. The germline gives CDR1 KGHSH, CDR2 LQKENI. CDR3 DNA sequence: TGTGCCAGCTCTCCCCAGGGGGGTGTTCCCAATCAGCCCCAGCATTTT. Translation gives CASSPQGGVPNQPQHF.

This chain uses TRBV19 with TRBJ2-4; TRBD2 is a possible D gene (6 bases). V gave up 3 bases and J gave up 3 bases, with 12 bases separating them. This CDR3 spans 15 amino acids. The germline V gene has CDR1 LNHDA and CDR2 SQIVND (reference sequence). CDR3: CASSIFSGGKNIQYF. CDR3 sequence (DNA): TGTGCCAGTAGTATTTTTTCCGGGGGCAAAAACATTCAGTACTTC.

This rearrangement joins TRBV6-5 to TRBJ2-7, with 8 bases that match TRBD1. V lost 4 bases and J lost 1; bases outside the gene matches: 6. CDR3 length: 15 amino acids. CDR1 MNHEY and CDR2 SVGAGI come from the germline V gene. The CDR3: CASSLGTGFSYEQYF. The CDR3 nucleotides are TGTGCCAGCAGTTTAGGGACAGGTTTTTCCTACGAGCAGTACTTC.

This sequence joins TRBV11-2 and TRBJ1-4, with D hard to call. The V end lost 2 bases, the J end lost 0 bases, and 7 bases lay between the germline ends. CDR1 and CDR2 from the germline V gene are SGHAT and FQNNGV. The CDR3 runs to 15 residues. The CDR3 DNA follows: TGTGCCAGCAGCTTACTTTTAGCAACTAATGAAAAACTGTTTTTT. As protein: CASSLLLATNEKLFF.

The V gene is TRBV5-1, the J gene TRBJ1-1, with D perhaps matching TRBD1 (6 bases). Germline V gene data show CDR1 as SGHRS and CDR2 as YFSETQ. Trimming took 0 bases from V and 6 from J, leaving 9 bases between them. This CDR3 contains 13 residues. This CDR3 reads CASSLEGVAEAFF. The CDR3 DNA reads TGCGCCAGCAGCTTGGAGGGGGTCGCTGAAGCTTTCTTT.

This clone was observed a handful of times. The gene calls are TRBV6-4 and TRBJ2-1, with 10 nucleotides matching TRBD2. This CDR3 spans 16 amino acids. Looked up from germline, CDR1 is MRHNA and CDR2 is SNTAGT. The V segment lost 6 bases and the J segment 0 bases; nucleotides outside the gene matches: 5. CDR3 nucleotide sequence: TGTGCCAGCAGCCTAGCGGGAGAGGGCTCCTACAATGAGCAGTTCTTC. Translation gives CASSLAGEGSYNEQFF.

In its sample, this clone was seen a few times. The V call is TRBV18, the J call TRBJ2-1, with 10 positions matching TRBD2. Germline loops: CDR1 KGHSH, CDR2 LQKENI. CDR3 length: 14 amino acids. Unmatched junction bases numbered 12, after V lost 3 bases and J lost 16 bases. The CDR3 DNA reads as TGTGCCAGCTCACCTGCGAGCGGGAGGGCCCTAGATTTCTTC. Its translation: CASSPASGRALDFF.

The chain is built from TRBV6-1 and TRBJ2-3; 7 nucleotides line up with TRBD1. V dropped 8 bases and J dropped 4; count of bases not matched to a gene: 12. The germline V gene has CDR1 MNHNS and CDR2 SASEGT. The CDR3 has 15 residues. CDR3 sequence reads: CASCRTGEGADTQYF. As DNA, the CDR3 is TGTGCCAGCTGTCGAACAGGGGAAGGGGCAGATACGCAGTATTTT.

The rearrangement links TRBV21-1 to TRBJ2-1; the table names TRBD2, a call not compared with the DNA. TRBV21-1 is a recognized pseudogene. This CDR3 region has 17 residues. CDR3: CASSKVPLANPYNEQFF. DNA for the CDR3: TGTGCCAGCAGCAAAGTACCACTAGCGAACCCCTACAATGAGCAGTTCTTC.

The J gene is TRBJ2-5, the V gene TRBV5-1; 7 nucleotides align to TRBD2. The DNA matches TRBJ2-7 better at its end, which makes the J call doubtful. Germline V gives CDR1 SGHRS, CDR2 YFSETQ. The CDR3 sequence is 17 residues long. The CDR3 bases are TGCGCCAGCAGCGCGCTACCCGCTAGCGGTTCCTCCTACGAGCAGTACTTC. Translating it yields CASSALPASGSSYEQYF.

This clone was picked up one time. Additional DNA sequences in this sample encode the identical CDR3. V and J are TRBV7-5 and TRBJ1-5; the table's D call of TRBD1 was not tested on the DNA. TRBV7-5 represents a pseudogene. The CDR3 covers 17 residues. In nucleotides, the CDR3 is TGTGCCAGAAGCTTAGGGCAGGGGGCCATCAGCAATCAGCCCCAGCATTTT. This gives the protein CARSLGQGAISNQPQHF.

The gene calls are TRBV6-1 and TRBJ2-4; 16 nucleotides align to TRBD2. The CDR3 contains 21 residues. V dropped 2 bases and J dropped 1; count of bases not matched to a gene: 11. Germline loops: CDR1 MNHNS, CDR2 SASEGT. The CDR3 here is CASSEPLGGLAGGWAKNIQYF. The CDR3 DNA reads as TGTGCCAGCAGTGAACCCTTAGGGGGACTAGCGGGAGGGTGGGCCAAAAACATTCAGTACTTC.

The chain recombines TRBV7-6 with TRBJ1-5; D is ambiguous. With 2 bases removed from V and 0 bases from J, the gap between germline ends came to 2 bases. The CDR3 covers 13 residues. Germline V gene lookup returns CDR1 SGHVS and CDR2 FNYEAQ. CDR3 residues: CASSLHSNQPQHF. The CDR3 region has the DNA TGTGCCAGCAGCTTACATAGCAATCAGCCCCAGCATTTT.

V gene TRBV28 combines with J gene TRBJ2-7; 7 nucleotides align to TRBD2. Trimming took 5 bases from V and 2 from J; bases not matched to a gene: 6. Germline CDR1 reads MDHEN; CDR2 reads SYDVKM. The CDR3 runs to 14 residues. Here the CDR3 DNA reads TGTGCCAGCAGTGGGGGAGGGAGTACCTACGAGCAGTACTTC. Translation gives CASSGGGSTYEQYF.

CDR3 residues: CASKLLGQGSDGYTF. CDR3 in DNA: TGTGCCAGCAAACTTCTGGGACAGGGGAGCGATGGCTACACCTTC. V usage is TRBV6-5 and J usage is TRBJ1-2; 10 nucleotides align to TRBD1. This CDR3 contains 15 residues. Germline CDR1 and CDR2: MNHEY and SVGAGI. The V gene end was trimmed by 7 bases and the J gene end by 6 bases; junction bases not matched to a gene: 11.

This chain joins TRBV18 and TRBJ2-7, with 9 bases lining up with TRBD2. Germline V CDR1 and CDR2: KGHSH, LQKENI. V shed 2 bases, J shed 5 bases, and the junction held 7 bases outside the gene matches. The CDR3 has 15 amino acids. The CDR3 coding sequence is TGTGCCAGCTCACCAATTGCGGGAGGGCCCCACGAGCAGTACTTC. This translates into CASSPIAGGPHEQYF.

The V and J genes are TRBV28 and TRBJ2-4, with 13 positions matching TRBD2. V gave up 0 bases and J gave up 0 bases; unmatched junction bases: 2. Germline values: CDR1 MDHEN, CDR2 SYDVKM. The CDR3 has 18 amino acids. CDR3 residues: CASSLWTSGGLAKNIQYF. Written as DNA, the CDR3 is TGTGCCAGCAGTTTATGGACTAGCGGGGGGCTAGCCAAAAACATTCAGTACTTC.

In its sample, this clone was seen once. V usage is TRBV19 and J usage is TRBJ1-3, with a possible D match to TRBD1 (5 bases). Germline loops: CDR1 LNHDA, CDR2 SQIVND (reference sequence). The CDR3 is 15 amino acids. V gave up 6 bases and J gave up 0 bases, with 12 bases separating them. The CDR3 DNA reads as TGTGCCAGTAGCCGCTTAGGGGCCTCTGGAAACACCATATATTTT. Translated, it gives CASSRLGASGNTIYF. The complete variable domain, with remaining parts taken from reference TRBV19 and TRBJ1-3, reads DGGITQSPKYLFRKEGQNVTLSCEQNLNHDAMYWYRQDPGQGLRLIYYSQIVNDFQKGDIAEGYSVSREKKESFPLTVTSAQKNPTAFYLCASSRLGASGNTIYFGEGSWLTVV.

This clone has more than one count but fewer than ten. The rearrangement uses TRBV9 and TRBJ2-3, with D perhaps TRBD2 (5 bases). This CDR3 has 12 residues. V lost 3 bases, J lost 3 bases, and 5 bases lay in between. The germline V gene encodes CDR1 SGDLS and CDR2 YYNGEE. The chain's CDR3 is CASSGGTDTQYF. The DNA for the CDR3 is TGTGCCAGCAGCGGAGGGACAGATACGCAGTATTTT.

This clone has only one observation. The chain recombines TRBV18 with TRBJ1-2; the D is unclear. Germline CDR1 and CDR2: KGHSH and LQKENI. The CDR3 length is 17 residues. Trimming took off 2 bases at V and 2 bases at J, with 18 bases between the two ends. This CDR3 reads CASSPIVWTEANYGYTF. The CDR3 region has the DNA TGTGCCAGCTCACCAATTGTTTGGACTGAGGCCAACTATGGCTACACCTTC.

The V and J genes are TRBV10-2 and TRBJ2-7; 7 bases align to TRBD2. CDR3 length: 14 amino acids. The V gene's germline CDR1 is WSHSY and CDR2 SAAADI. V shed 7 bases, J shed 0 bases, and the junction held 6 bases outside the gene matches. Here the CDR3 reads CASTVGRSSYEQYF. CDR3 in DNA: TGCGCCAGCACAGTCGGGAGGAGCTCCTACGAGCAGTACTTC.

The rearrangement uses TRBV10-3 and TRBJ2-1; D not resolved. The CDR3 spans 16 residues. Germline V gene data show CDR1 as ENHRY and CDR2 as SYGVKD. Trimming took 0 bases from V and 8 from J, leaving 17 bases between them. In nucleotides, the CDR3 is TGTGCCATCAGTGAGTCGTCTGCCGCCGCGGTCGATGAGCAGTTCTTC. Its translation: CAISESSAAAVDEQFF.

This chain connects TRBV27 to TRBJ2-7; D may be TRBD2 (6 bases). Trimming took 6 bases from V and 0 from J, leaving 15 bases between them. The germline V gene encodes CDR1 MNHEY and CDR2 SMNVEV (reference sequence). The CDR3 is 15 residues long. The CDR3 DNA follows: TGTGCCAGCAGCCCCTGGTGGGAGGTCTCCTACGAGCAGTACTTC. Translating it yields CASSPWWEVSYEQYF.

J is TRBJ2-3 and V is TRBV4-2; 12 nucleotides line up with TRBD2. Per germline, CDR1 LGHNA and CDR2 YNFKEQ. Losses at the gene ends were 2 bases for V and 1 base for J; bases not matched to a gene: 1. The CDR3 is made up of 16 amino acids. The CDR3 is CASSQRLAGGTDTQYF. CDR3 DNA: TGTGCCAGCAGCCAACGACTAGCGGGGGGCACAGATACGCAGTATTTT.